This T cell receptor beta chain appears in the sequencing data of a study of blood T cell repertoires in COVID-19. The table lists this clone with many counts. The CDR3 runs 15 residues. The V gene lost 6 bases and the J gene lost 0 bases, with 10 bases spanning the gap. Germline V lookup: CDR1 SGHNT, CDR2 YYREEE (reference sequence). Original analysis: Amplification from reference gene primers served as the basis for estimated nucleated cell counts. Repertoires were generated with immunoSEQ multiplex PCR, while TCRdb's copy carries only in-frame clones and drops some. V and J calls and clone size are those listed in that table; D and trimming were worked out from the DNA. The repertoire includes fewer than 100,000 clones, roughly 80% of them detected once, and 20% to 25% sits in the top ten.

This clonotype originated in a human donor in a cohort sampled during active COVID-19. Material: peripheral blood. The chain combines TRBV5-4 with TRBJ1-6; unclear D gene. CDR3 sequence reads: CASTLGSSYNSPLHF. The CDR3 DNA is TGTGCCAGCACCCTAGGCAGCTCCTATAATTCACCCCTCCACTTT.